This T cell receptor (beta chain) was retrieved from a study of blood T cell repertoires in COVID-19. Overall study: The origin of the acute and convalescent COVID-19 samples was the United States, Italy and Spain.

Grouping used clinical history reported by participants in a survey and questionnaire. Symptom resolution, clearance, or two negative PCRs marked donors in Cohort 3 as recovered. After removal of 5 bases from V and 0 bases from J, the junction contained 7 bases not matched to a gene. Germline CDR1 and CDR2: KGHDR and SFDVKD. The CDR3 covers 16 residues. Assay: immunoSEQ multiplex PCR; the TCRdb copy retains only in-frame clones and omits some. This sample has 300,000 to 350,000 clones, with about 90% found just once. The source is a woman in her twenties or thirties who had recovered from COVID-19. This rearrangement joins TRBV24-1 to TRBJ2-3; 7 bases line up with TRBD1. Sequenced: PBMCs or T cells enriched from blood (not recorded which). CDR3 sequence reads: CATSGAKGQSTDTQYF. DNA of the CDR3: TGTGCCACCAGTGGGGCCAAGGGACAGAGCACAGATACGCAGTATTTT.